The clone carrying this T cell receptor (beta chain) was seen ten or more times. CDR3 length: 15 residues. The germline gives CDR1 MDHEN, CDR2 SYDVKM. With V trimmed by 2 bases and J by 4 bases, 4 bases remained unmatched. Documented time point: newly diagnosed GD, antithyroid drugs for less than 3 months. PBMC RNA served as the TCR library source. This record belongs to a study of regulatory T cells in long-lasting Graves disease. The authors built TCR beta libraries using iRepertoire HTBI primers and Arm-PCR of CDR3 regions. TCRdb processed the multiplex PCR reads anew with MiXCR; each CDR3 protein has one entry. This table has over 500,000 distinct CDR3 sequences, 15% to 20% appearing once. Separately, the same data were catalogued under a study of T cells in Graves' hyperthyroidism and ophthalmopathy.

The chain carries TRBV28 and TRBJ2-5; the match to TRBD2 covers 10 bases. The sample consisted of peripheral blood mononuclear cells (PBMCs), taken at new diagnosis, from a patient treated with antithyroid drugs. The TCR sequence derives from a man younger than 35 with Graves disease. CDR3 protein: CASSLVLAGRETQYF. The CDR3 DNA reads TGTGCCAGCAGTTTAGTACTAGCGGGACGAGAGACCCAGTACTTC.